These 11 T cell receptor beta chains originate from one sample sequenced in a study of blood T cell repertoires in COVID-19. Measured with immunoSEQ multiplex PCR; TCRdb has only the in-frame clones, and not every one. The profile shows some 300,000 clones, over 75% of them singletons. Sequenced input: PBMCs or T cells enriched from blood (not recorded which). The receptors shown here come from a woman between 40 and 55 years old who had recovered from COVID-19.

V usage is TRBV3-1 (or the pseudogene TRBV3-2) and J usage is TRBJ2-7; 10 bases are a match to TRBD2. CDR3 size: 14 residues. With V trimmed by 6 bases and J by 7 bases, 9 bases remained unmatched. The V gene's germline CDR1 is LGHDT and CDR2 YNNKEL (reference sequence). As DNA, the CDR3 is TGTGCCAGCAGGTCCCTAGCGGGAGACGGTGAGCAGTACTTC. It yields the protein CASRSLAGDGEQYF.

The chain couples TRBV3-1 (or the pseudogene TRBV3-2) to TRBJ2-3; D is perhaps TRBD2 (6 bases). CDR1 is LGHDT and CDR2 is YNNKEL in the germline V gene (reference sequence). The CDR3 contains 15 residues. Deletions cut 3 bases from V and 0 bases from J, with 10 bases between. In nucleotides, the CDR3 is TGTGCCAGCAGCCACCGGGACTCGAGCACAGATACGCAGTATTTT. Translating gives CASSHRDSSTDTQYF.

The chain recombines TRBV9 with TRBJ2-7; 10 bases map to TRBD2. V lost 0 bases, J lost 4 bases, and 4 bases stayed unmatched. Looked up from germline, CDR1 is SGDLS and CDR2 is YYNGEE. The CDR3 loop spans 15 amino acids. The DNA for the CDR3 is TGTGCCAGCAGCGTAGAGGATAGCGGGGGGTACGAGCAGTACTTC. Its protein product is CASSVEDSGGYEQYF.

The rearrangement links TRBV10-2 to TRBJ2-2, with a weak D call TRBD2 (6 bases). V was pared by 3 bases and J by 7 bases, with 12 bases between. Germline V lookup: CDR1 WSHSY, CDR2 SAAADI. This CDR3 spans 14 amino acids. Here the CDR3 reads CASSEQVGGGELFF. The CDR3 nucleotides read TGCGCCAGCAGTGAACAGGTGGGGGGCGGGGAGCTGTTTTTT.

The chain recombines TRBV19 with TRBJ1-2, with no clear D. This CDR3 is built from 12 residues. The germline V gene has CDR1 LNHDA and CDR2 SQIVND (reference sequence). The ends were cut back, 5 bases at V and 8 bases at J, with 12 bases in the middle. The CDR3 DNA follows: TGTGCCAGTAGTTCGAGGGCTTGGGGCTACACCTTC. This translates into CASSSRAWGYTF.

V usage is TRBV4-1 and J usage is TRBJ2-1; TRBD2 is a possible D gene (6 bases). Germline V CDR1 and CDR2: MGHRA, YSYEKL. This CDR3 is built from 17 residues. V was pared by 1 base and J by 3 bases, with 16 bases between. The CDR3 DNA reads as TGCGCCAGCAGCCAAGGGGCAGGTGGGGGGTTCTACAATGAGCAGTTCTTC. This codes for CASSQGAGGGFYNEQFF.

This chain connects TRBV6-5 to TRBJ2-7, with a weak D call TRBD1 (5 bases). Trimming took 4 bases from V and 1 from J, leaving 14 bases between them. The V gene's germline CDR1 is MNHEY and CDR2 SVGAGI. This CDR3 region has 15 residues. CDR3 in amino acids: CASSSQGYGSYEQYF. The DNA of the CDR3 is TGTGCCAGCAGTTCCCAGGGTTATGGTTCCTACGAGCAGTACTTC.

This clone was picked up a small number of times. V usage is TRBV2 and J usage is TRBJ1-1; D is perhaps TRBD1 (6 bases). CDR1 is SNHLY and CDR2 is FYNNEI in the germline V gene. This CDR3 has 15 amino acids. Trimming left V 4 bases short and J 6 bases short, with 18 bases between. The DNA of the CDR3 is TGTGCCAGCAGTGCACCTCAGGGGTTGATAGCTGAAGCTTTCTTT. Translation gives CASSAPQGLIAEAFF.

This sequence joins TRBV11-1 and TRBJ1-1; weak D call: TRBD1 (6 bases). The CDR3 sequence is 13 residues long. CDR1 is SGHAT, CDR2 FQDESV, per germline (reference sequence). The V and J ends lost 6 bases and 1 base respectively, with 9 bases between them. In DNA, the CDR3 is TGTGCCAGCAGGCTACAGGGGAACACTGAAGCTTTCTTT. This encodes CASRLQGNTEAFF.

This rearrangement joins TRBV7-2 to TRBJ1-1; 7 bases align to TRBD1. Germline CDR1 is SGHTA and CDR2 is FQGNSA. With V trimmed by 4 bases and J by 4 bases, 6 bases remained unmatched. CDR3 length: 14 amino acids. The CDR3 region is CASSWRAGGTEAFF. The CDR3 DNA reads TGTGCCAGCAGCTGGAGGGCAGGGGGCACTGAAGCTTTCTTT.

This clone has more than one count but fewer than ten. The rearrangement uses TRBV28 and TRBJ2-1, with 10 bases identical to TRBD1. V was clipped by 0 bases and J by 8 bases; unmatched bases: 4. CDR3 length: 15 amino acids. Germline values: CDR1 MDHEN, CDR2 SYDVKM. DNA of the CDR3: TGTGCCAGCAGTTTATGGGGACAGGGGAAATATGAGCAGTTCTTC. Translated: CASSLWGQGKYEQFF.